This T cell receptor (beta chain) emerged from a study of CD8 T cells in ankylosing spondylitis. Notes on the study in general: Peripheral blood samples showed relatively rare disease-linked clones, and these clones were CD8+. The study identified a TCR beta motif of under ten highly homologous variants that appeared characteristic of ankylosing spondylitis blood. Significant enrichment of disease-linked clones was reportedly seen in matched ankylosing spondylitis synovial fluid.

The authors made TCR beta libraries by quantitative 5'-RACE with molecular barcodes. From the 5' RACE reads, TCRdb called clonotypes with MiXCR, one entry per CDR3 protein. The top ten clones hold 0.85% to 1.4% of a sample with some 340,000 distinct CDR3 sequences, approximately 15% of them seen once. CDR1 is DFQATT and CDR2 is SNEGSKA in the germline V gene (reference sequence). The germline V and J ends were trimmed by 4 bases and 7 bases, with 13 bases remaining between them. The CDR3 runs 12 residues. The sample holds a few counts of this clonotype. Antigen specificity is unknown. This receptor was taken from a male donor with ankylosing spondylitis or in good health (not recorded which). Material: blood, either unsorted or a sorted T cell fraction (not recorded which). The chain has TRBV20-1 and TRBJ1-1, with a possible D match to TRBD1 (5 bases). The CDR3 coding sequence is TGCAGTGCTACGGGGGGACCGAGTGAAGCTTTCTTT. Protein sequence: CSATGGPSEAFF.